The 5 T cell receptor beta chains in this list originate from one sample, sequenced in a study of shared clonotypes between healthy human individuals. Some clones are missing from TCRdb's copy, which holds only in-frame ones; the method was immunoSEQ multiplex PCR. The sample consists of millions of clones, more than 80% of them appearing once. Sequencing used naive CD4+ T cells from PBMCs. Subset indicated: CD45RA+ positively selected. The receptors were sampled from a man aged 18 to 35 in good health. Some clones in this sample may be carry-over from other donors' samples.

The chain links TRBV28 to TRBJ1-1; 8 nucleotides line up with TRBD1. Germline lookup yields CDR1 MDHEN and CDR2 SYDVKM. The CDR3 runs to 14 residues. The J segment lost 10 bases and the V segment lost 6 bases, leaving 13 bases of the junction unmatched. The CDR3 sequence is CASRRLTGVLVAFF. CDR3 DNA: TGTGCCAGCAGAAGACTGACAGGGGTTTTGGTAGCTTTCTTT.

CDR3 nucleotides: TGCGCCAGCAGCCACGGACTATCCCAGAGAGCGAGCTCCTACAATGAGCAGTTCTTC. It codes for CASSHGLSQRASSYNEQFF. The J gene is TRBJ2-1, the V gene TRBV4-1; D possibly corresponds to TRBD2 (6 bases). Germline CDR1 is MGHRA and CDR2 is YSYEKL. The CDR3 has 19 residues. Trimming took 3 bases from V and 0 from J, leaving 21 bases between them.

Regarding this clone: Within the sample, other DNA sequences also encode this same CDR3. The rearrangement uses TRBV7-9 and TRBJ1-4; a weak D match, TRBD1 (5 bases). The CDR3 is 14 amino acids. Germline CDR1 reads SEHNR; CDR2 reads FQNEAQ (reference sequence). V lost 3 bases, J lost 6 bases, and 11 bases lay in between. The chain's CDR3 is CASSLRQGDEKLFF. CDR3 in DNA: TGTGCCAGCAGCTTGAGGCAGGGAGATGAAAAACTGTTTTTT.

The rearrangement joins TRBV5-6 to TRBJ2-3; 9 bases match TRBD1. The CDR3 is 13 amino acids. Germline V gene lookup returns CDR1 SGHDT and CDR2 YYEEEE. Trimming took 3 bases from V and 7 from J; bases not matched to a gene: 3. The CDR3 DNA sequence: TGTGCCAGCAGCTGGGACAGGGTAAATACGCAGTATTTT. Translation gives CASSWDRVNTQYF.

The CDR3 loop is CASGLKKNTEAFF. In DNA, the CDR3 is TGCGCCAGCGGTTTGAAGAAGAACACTGAAGCTTTCTTT. The rearrangement links TRBV5-1 to TRBJ1-1; no reliable D call. Trimming removed 7 bases at V and 1 base at J, with 11 bases between. The germline V gene has CDR1 SGHRS and CDR2 YFSETQ. The CDR3 totals 13 residues. Complete variable domain (other parts from reference TRBV5-1 and TRBJ1-1): KAGVTQTPRYLIKTRGQQVTLSCSPISGHRSVSWYQQTPGQGLQFLFEYFSETQRNKGNFPGRFSGRQFSNSRSEMNVSTLELGDSALYLCASGLKKNTEAFFGQGTRLTVV.